This T cell receptor (beta chain) was sequenced in a study of cytomegalovirus exposure and HLA in healthy donors. V lost 3 bases and J lost 3, with 14 bases in between. The CDR3 runs 16 residues. Looked up from germline, CDR1 is ENHRY and CDR2 is SYGVKD. Vbeta (60) and Jbeta (13) primers were used in the PCR. Clones were read by immunoSEQ multiplex PCR, and TCRdb kept only the in-frame ones, dropping some. The table lists over 85,000 clones, 70% to 85% of them singletons. The TCR originated in a man aged 25 to 45 in good health and CMV-seropositive. The sequenced sample was PBMCs. The chain recombines TRBV10-3 with TRBJ2-2, with D possibly TRBD2 on 6 matching bases. The chain's CDR3 is CAISDGGSGHTGELFF. The CDR3 DNA follows: TGTGCCATCAGTGATGGGGGGTCTGGGCACACCGGGGAGCTGTTTTTT.